This entry is about one T cell receptor (beta chain). Amplification started from genomic DNA. Amplification of the beta chain CDR3 used 30 forward and 13 reverse multiplex primers. A single record per CDR3 protein comes from TCRdb applying MiXCR to the multiplex PCR reads. Here the sample spans about 270,000 distinct CDR3 sequences, 45% to 60% being singletons. The sample originates from a study of type 1 and type 2 diabetes patients. The receptor's source is a man aged 18 to 29 with type 2 diabetes. The material sequenced was peripheral blood mononuclear cells (PBMCs).

The CDR3 DNA sequence: TGTGCCAGCAGCTTCACGGCTAGCGGAGCCTACGAGCAGTACTTC. The encoded protein is CASSFTASGAYEQYF. V gene TRBV7-2 combines with J gene TRBJ2-7; 7 bases agree with TRBD2. The CDR3 contains 15 residues. The V segment lost 3 bases and the J segment 2 bases; nucleotides outside the gene matches: 7. Germline V CDR1 and CDR2: SGHTA, FQGNSA.